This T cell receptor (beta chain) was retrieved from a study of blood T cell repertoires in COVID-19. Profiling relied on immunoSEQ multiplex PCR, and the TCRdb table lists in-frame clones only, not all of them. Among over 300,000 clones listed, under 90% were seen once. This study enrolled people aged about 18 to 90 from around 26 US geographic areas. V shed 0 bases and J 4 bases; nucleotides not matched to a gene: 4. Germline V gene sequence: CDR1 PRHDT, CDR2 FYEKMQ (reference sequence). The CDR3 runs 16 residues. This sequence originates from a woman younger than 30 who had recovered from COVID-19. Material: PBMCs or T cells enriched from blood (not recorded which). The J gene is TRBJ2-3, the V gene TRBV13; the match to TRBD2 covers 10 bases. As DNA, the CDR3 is TGTGCCAGCAGCTTAGGTGCTAGCGGGGGTTCAGATACGCAGTATTTT. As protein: CASSLGASGGSDTQYF.